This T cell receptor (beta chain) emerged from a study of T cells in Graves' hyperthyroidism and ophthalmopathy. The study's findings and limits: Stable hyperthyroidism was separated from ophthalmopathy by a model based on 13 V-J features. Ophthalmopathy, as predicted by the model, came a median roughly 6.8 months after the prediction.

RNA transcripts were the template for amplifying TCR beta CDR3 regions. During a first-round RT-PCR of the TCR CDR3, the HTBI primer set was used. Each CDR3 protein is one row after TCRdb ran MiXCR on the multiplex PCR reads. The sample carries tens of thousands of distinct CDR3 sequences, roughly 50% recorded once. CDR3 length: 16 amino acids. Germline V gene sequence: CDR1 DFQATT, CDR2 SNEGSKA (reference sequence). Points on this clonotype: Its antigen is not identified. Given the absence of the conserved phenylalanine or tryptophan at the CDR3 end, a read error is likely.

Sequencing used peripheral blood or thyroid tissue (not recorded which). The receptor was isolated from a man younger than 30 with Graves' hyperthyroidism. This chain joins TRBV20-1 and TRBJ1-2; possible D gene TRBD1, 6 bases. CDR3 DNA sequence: TGCAGCGCTAGGGACAAAAAGGCCCCCGACCTCAATGGCTACACCCTC. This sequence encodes CSARDKKAPDLNGYTL.